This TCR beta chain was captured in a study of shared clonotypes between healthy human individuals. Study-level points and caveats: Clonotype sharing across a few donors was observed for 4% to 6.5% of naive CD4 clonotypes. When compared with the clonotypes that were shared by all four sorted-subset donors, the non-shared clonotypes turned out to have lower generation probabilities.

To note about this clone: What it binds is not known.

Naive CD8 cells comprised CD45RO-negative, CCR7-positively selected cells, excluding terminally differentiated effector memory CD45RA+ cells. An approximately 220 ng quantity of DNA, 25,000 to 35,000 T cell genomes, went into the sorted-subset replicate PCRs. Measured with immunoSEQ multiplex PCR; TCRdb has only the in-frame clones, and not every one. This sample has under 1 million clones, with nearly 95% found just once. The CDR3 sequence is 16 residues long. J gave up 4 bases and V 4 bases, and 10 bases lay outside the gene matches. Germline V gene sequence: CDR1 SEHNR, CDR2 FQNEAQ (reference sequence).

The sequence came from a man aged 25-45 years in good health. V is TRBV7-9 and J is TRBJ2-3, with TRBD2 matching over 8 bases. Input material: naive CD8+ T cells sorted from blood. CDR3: CASSSEAGDGADTQYF. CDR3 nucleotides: TGTGCCAGCAGCTCAGAAGCGGGAGATGGCGCAGATACGCAGTATTTT.